Presented here are 25 T cell receptor beta chains from one specimen sequenced in a study of blood T cell repertoires in COVID-19. The protocol was immunoSEQ multiplex PCR, while the TCRdb copy is restricted to in-frame clones and leaves out a portion. The sample consists of about 170,000 clones, 65% to 80% of them appearing once. Sequenced sample: PBMCs or T cells enriched from blood (not recorded which). These receptors originate from a woman in her sixties or seventies in a cohort exposed to, infected with or recovered from COVID-19 (not recorded which).

The chain has TRBV24-1 and TRBJ2-3; 7 bases fit TRBD1. Germline V gene lookup returns CDR1 KGHDR and CDR2 SFDVKD. This CDR3 has 14 amino acids. Germline trimming cut 7 bases from V and 2 bases from J; bases unmatched to any gene: 5. The CDR3, as DNA: TGTGCCACCAGATCAACAGGGGACACAGATACGCAGTATTTT. Protein: CATRSTGDTDTQYF.

V is TRBV5-1 and J is TRBJ2-7; 10 nucleotides line up with TRBD2. The CDR3 is 18 residues long. The germline V gene encodes CDR1 SGHRS and CDR2 YFSETQ. V was clipped by 4 bases and J by 4 bases; unmatched bases: 17. The chain's CDR3 is CASSDSSGSAPNVYEQYF. CDR3 nucleotide sequence: TGCGCCAGCAGCGATTCTAGCGGGAGTGCCCCTAATGTATACGAGCAGTACTTC.

The gene calls are TRBV5-6 and TRBJ2-1; tentative D call: TRBD2 (5 bases). Trimming took off 7 bases at V and 8 bases at J, with 19 bases between the two ends. Per the germline V gene, CDR1 is SGHDT and CDR2 is YYEEEE. The CDR3 contains 14 residues. The CDR3 nucleotides read TGTGCCAGCCGCCGCATCAATGACGGGGATGAGCAGTTCTTC. Its translation is CASRRINDGDEQFF.

The J gene is TRBJ1-3, the V gene TRBV11-2, with D unresolved. V was trimmed by 2 bases and J by 2 bases, leaving 13 bases between them. The CDR3 consists of 16 residues. Germline CDR1 is SGHAT and CDR2 is FQNNGV. The CDR3 DNA follows: TGTGCCAGCAGCTTACTGCCCGGGGAGACTGGAAACACCATATATTTT. This codes for CASSLLPGETGNTIYF.

The chain couples TRBV28 to TRBJ1-6; 9 positions agree with TRBD1. Per germline, CDR1 MDHEN and CDR2 SYDVKM. The junction had 7 bases not matched to a gene; V was cut back by 2 bases and J by 5 bases. The length of the CDR3 is 17 residues. The CDR3 bases are TGTGCCAGCAGTTTACGGGCAGGGACAGGGAATAATTCACCCCTCCACTTT. It encodes CASSLRAGTGNNSPLHF.

The V and J genes are TRBV6-1 and TRBJ2-4, with 8 bases fitting TRBD2. The CDR3 is 16 residues long. Looked up from germline, CDR1 is MNHNS and CDR2 is SASEGT. The J segment lost 13 bases and the V segment lost 4 bases, leaving 18 bases of the junction unmatched. The CDR3 DNA follows: TGTGCCAGCAGTGCCGGGGGGGACATGGGAATAACGGGCCAGTACTTC. Amino acids: CASSAGGDMGITGQYF.

This sequence joins TRBV7-3 and TRBJ1-6; 7 bases line up with TRBD1. After removal of 4 bases from V and 7 bases from J, the junction contained 10 bases not matched to a gene. Germline V gene data show CDR1 as SGHTA and CDR2 as FQGTGA. This CDR3 is 16 amino acids long. CDR3 protein: CASSSQAPGQNSPLHF. CDR3 sequence (DNA): TGTGCCAGCAGCTCGCAGGCTCCGGGACAGAATTCACCCCTCCACTTT.

This clone was counted only a few times. The V and J genes are TRBV18 and TRBJ1-1, with D perhaps matching TRBD1 (6 bases). Germline assignment: CDR1 KGHSH and CDR2 LQKENI. This CDR3 spans 14 amino acids. Deletions cut 4 bases from V and 4 bases from J, with 13 bases between. The CDR3 protein is CASSLETGGTEAFF. The CDR3 DNA sequence: TGTGCCAGCTCACTAGAGACAGGCGGCACTGAAGCTTTCTTT.

The V call is TRBV21-1, the J call TRBJ2-6; the D call in the table, TRBD2, was not verified against the DNA. TRBV21-1 is annotated as a pseudogene. This CDR3 region has 24 residues. The CDR3 DNA reads TGTGCCAGCAGCAAAAATTTATCCCTTCCCGGTTCGGGAGTTAAACTCTCTGGGGCCAACGTCCTGACTTTC. This translates into CASSKNLSLPGSGVKLSGANVLTF.

The chain is built from TRBV20-1 and TRBJ2-3; a possible D gene is TRBD2 (6 bases). The CDR3 extends over 15 amino acids. Trimming left V 3 bases short and J 4 bases short, with 17 bases between. The germline V gene has CDR1 DFQATT and CDR2 SNEGSKA (reference sequence). CDR3 in DNA: TGCAGTGCTAGTTTCGGGGGAGCCGGAGCAGATACGCAGTATTTT. Amino acids: CSASFGGAGADTQYF.

J is TRBJ1-4 and V is TRBV25-1; weak D call: TRBD1 (5 bases). The CDR3 contains 15 residues. V shed 2 bases and J shed 6 bases, with 13 bases lying between them. From germline, CDR1 is MGHDK and CDR2 SYGVNS. The CDR3 nucleotides are TGTGCCAGCAGTGAACCTACAGGCGGGGATGAAAAACTGTTTTTT. Translated: CASSEPTGGDEKLFF.

The CDR3 region is CSVSLGTARNYGYTF. The CDR3 DNA is TGCAGCGTTTCCCTCGGGACAGCCCGCAACTATGGCTACACCTTC. This chain links TRBV29-1 with TRBJ1-2; 7 bases agree with TRBD1. V was clipped by 5 bases and J by 2 bases; unmatched bases: 11. CDR3 length: 15 residues. Germline V lookup: CDR1 SQVTM, CDR2 ANQGSEA.

The chain uses TRBV6-2 or TRBV6-3 and TRBJ1-2; D remains ambiguous. Trimming cost V 2 bases and J 8 bases, with 12 bases left between them. This CDR3 comprises 13 residues. The germline V gene encodes CDR1 MNHEY and CDR2 SVGEGT. CDR3: CASSYTPPGGYTF. The DNA for the CDR3 is TGTGCCAGCAGTTACACCCCTCCGGGAGGCTACACCTTC.

The chain has TRBV2 and TRBJ2-5; 12 bases agree with TRBD1. Germline CDR1 reads SNHLY; CDR2 reads FYNNEI. Unmatched junction bases numbered 14, after V lost 7 bases and J lost 5 bases. This CDR3 contains 17 residues. The CDR3 region is CASIFGGTGGLRETQYF. The CDR3 nucleotides are TGTGCCAGCATCTTTGGAGGGACAGGGGGCTTGAGGGAGACCCAGTACTTC.

This clone was picked up a small number of times. The chain recombines TRBV27 with TRBJ1-5, with 7 positions matching TRBD1. CDR3 length equals 13 residues. CDR1 is MNHEY, CDR2 SMNVEV, per germline (reference sequence). Trimming took 6 bases from V and 3 from J; bases not matched to a gene: 2. The CDR3 sequence is CASRGQFNQPQHF. The CDR3 DNA reads TGTGCCAGCAGGGGACAGTTCAATCAGCCCCAGCATTTT.

This clone is a singleton in its sample. The chain has TRBV5-1 and TRBJ2-7; 7 bases are shared with TRBD1. J lost 6 bases, V lost 3 bases, and 12 bases had no gene match. Germline CDR1 SGHRS, CDR2 YFSETQ. This CDR3 is built from 15 residues. The CDR3 loop is CASSSPETGTVEQYF. The CDR3 DNA reads as TGCGCCAGCAGCTCGCCTGAGACAGGGACAGTCGAGCAGTACTTC.

The V call is TRBV28, the J call TRBJ2-7, with TRBD2 as a possible D gene (5 bases). This CDR3 contains 16 residues. Trimming stripped 6 bases from V and 1 base from J, with 19 bases between. From germline, CDR1 is MDHEN and CDR2 SYDVKM. CDR3 nucleotides: TGTGCCAGCAGGTCCCCCCTAGGAACGGGGTCCTACGAGCAGTACTTC. It yields the protein CASRSPLGTGSYEQYF.

The chain joins TRBV20-1 to TRBJ2-7, with 7 bases identical to TRBD2. CDR1 is DFQATT, CDR2 SNEGSKA, per germline (reference sequence). The CDR3 spans 14 residues. J was trimmed by 7 bases and V by 3 bases; bases with no gene match: 12. The chain's CDR3 is CSASRVGGSGEQYF. DNA for the CDR3: TGCAGTGCTAGTAGGGTGGGCGGGAGTGGTGAGCAGTACTTC.

This chain connects TRBV9 to TRBJ1-4; D is uncertain. Trimming stripped 3 bases from V and 1 base from J, with 7 bases between. Germline V gene data show CDR1 as SGDLS and CDR2 as YYNGEE. The CDR3 sequence is 14 residues long. DNA for the CDR3: TGTGCCAGCAGCGCCTCGGGAACTAATGAAAAACTGTTTTTT. Translation gives CASSASGTNEKLFF.

J is TRBJ2-3 and V is TRBV5-1; 7 bases align to TRBD2. The CDR3 loop spans 17 amino acids. The germline CDR1 and CDR2 sequences are SGHRS and YFSETQ. The J segment lost 5 bases and the V segment lost 2 bases, leaving 14 bases of the junction unmatched. This CDR3 is CASSLIESSGIRDTQYF. The CDR3 DNA reads TGCGCCAGCAGCTTAATTGAGTCTAGCGGAATTAGAGATACGCAGTATTTT.

The chain has TRBV5-1 and TRBJ1-1; D is unclear. Germline lookup yields CDR1 SGHRS and CDR2 YFSETQ. Trimming took off 4 bases at V and 4 bases at J, with 17 bases between the two ends. The CDR3 is 15 residues long. CDR3 in amino acids: CASSLVPRSGTEAFF. CDR3 nucleotides: TGCGCCAGCAGCCTTGTACCCCGATCGGGCACTGAAGCTTTCTTT.

The CDR3 sequence: CASSGQGAGGNTIYF. In DNA, the CDR3 is TGTGCCAGCAGCGGACAGGGGGCAGGCGGAAACACCATATATTTT. The V and J genes are TRBV28 and TRBJ1-3; 11 nucleotides line up with TRBD1. There are 15 residues in the CDR3. The germline gives CDR1 MDHEN, CDR2 SYDVKM. With V trimmed by 6 bases and J by 4 bases, 5 bases remained unmatched. The full variable domain, with the rest looked up from reference TRBV28 and TRBJ1-3, is DVKVTQSSRYLVKRTGEKVFLECVQDMDHENMFWYRQDPGLGLRLIYFSYDVKMKEKGDIPEGYSVSREKKERFSLILESASTNQTSMYLCASSGQGAGGNTIYFGEGSWLTVV.

This clone was seen only a few times. The chain has TRBV6-1 and TRBJ2-7; TRBD2 matches at 11 bases. Germline V gene data show CDR1 as MNHNS and CDR2 as SASEGT. Unmatched junction bases numbered 5, after V lost 2 bases and J lost 2 bases. The CDR3 spans 16 residues. CDR3 sequence: CASSESGSGRAYEQYF. DNA for the CDR3: TGTGCCAGCAGTGAAAGTGGTAGCGGGAGGGCCTACGAGCAGTACTTC.

The sample holds a few counts of this clone. The chain links TRBV24-1 to TRBJ1-5, with D unclear. The CDR3 runs 14 residues. Germline assignment: CDR1 KGHDR and CDR2 SFDVKD. With 5 bases removed from V and 7 bases from J, the gap between germline ends came to 14 bases. The CDR3, as DNA: TGTGCCACCAGTGCGGCGGGCAGTGGGCAGCCCCAGCATTTT. It specifies CATSAAGSGQPQHF.

This chain links TRBV19 with TRBJ2-7; D is possibly TRBD1 (5 bases). Germline CDR1 is LNHDA and CDR2 is SQIVND (reference sequence). The CDR3 length is 13 residues. The germline V and J ends were trimmed by 2 bases and 4 bases, with 9 bases remaining between them. The CDR3 region has the DNA TGTGCCAGTAGTATAAAGGCAGGGTACGAGCAGTACTTC. This encodes CASSIKAGYEQYF.